This TCR beta chain was identified in a study of cytomegalovirus exposure and HLA in healthy donors. This clone was observed a few times. PCR used 60 Vbeta primers and 13 Jbeta primers. Libraries were prepared by immunoSEQ multiplex PCR; TCRdb keeps only in-frame clonotypes and omits some of them. Among 90,000 to 110,000 clones listed, roughly 15% were seen once. The source of this sequence is a female donor in good health and CMV-seronegative. Sequenced material: PBMCs.

The CDR3 region has the DNA TGTGCCAGCAGCTTGCCCCCTTCTAGCGGGAGTGAGACCCAGTACTTC. It translates to CASSLPPSSGSETQYF. The rearrangement links TRBV7-9 to TRBJ2-5; 10 bases line up with TRBD2. CDR3 size: 16 residues. Germline CDR1 is SEHNR and CDR2 is FQNEAQ (reference sequence). The V gene end was trimmed by 3 bases and the J gene end by 5 bases; junction bases not matched to a gene: 9.